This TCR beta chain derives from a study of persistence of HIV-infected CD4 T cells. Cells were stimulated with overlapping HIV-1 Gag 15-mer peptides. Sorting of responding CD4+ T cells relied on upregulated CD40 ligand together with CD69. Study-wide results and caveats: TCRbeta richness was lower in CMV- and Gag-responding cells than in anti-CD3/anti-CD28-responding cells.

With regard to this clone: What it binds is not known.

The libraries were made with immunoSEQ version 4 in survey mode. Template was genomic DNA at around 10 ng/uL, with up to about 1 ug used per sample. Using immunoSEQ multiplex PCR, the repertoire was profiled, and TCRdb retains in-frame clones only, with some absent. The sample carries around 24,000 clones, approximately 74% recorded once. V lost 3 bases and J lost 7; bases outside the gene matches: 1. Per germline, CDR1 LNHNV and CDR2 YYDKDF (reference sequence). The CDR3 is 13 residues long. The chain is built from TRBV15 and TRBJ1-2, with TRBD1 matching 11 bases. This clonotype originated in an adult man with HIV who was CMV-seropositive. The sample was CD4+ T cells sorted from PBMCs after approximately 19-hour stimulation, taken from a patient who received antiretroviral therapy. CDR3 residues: CATSSGTGGGYTF. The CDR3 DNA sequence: TGTGCCACCAGCAGCGGGACAGGGGGTGGCTACACCTTC. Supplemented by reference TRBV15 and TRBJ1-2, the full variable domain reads DAMVIQNPRYQVTQFGKPVTLSCSQTLNHNVMYWYQQKSSQAPKLLFHYYDKDFNNEADTPDNFQSRRPNTSFCFLDIRSPGLGDTAMYLCATSSGTGGGYTFGSGTRLTVV.